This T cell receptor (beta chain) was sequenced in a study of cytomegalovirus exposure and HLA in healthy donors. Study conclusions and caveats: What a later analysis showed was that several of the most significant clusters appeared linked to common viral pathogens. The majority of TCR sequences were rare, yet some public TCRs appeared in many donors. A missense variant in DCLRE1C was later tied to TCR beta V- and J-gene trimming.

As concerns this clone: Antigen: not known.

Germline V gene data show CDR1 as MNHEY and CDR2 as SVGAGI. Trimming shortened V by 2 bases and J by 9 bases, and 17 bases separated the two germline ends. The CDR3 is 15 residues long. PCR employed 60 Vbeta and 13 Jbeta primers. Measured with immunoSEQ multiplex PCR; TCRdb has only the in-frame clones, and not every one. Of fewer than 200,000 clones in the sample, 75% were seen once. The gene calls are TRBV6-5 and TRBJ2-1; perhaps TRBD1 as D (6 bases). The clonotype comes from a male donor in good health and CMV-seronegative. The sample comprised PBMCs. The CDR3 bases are TGTGCCAGCAGTTACCAGGGGTCCGTATCGGGTGAGCAGTTCTTC. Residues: CASSYQGSVSGEQFF.